The present TCR beta chain was sequenced within a study of OX40 agonist ivuxolimab in advanced cancers. For the study at large: Dose-escalation patients were diagnosed with hepatocellular carcinoma, melanoma, renal cell cancer or head and neck cancer.

Findings and caveats of the study: On average, CD8+ T cells had more expanded clones than CD4+.

TCRdb's copy holds only in-frame clones and misses some; the assay was immunoSEQ multiplex PCR. The profile shows 41,000 or so clones, more than 70% of them singletons. Remarks on this clone: Antigen unknown.

The CDR3 is 12 residues long. Germline V gene sequence: CDR1 WNHNN, CDR2 SYGVQD (reference sequence). The V and J ends lost 8 bases and 2 bases, in that order; junction bases with no gene match: 0. The sample consisted of CD4+ or CD8+ T cells sorted from blood, taken in a trial of the OX40 agonist ivuxolimab. The TCR was taken from an adult with an advanced solid tumor such as melanoma, head and neck, liver or kidney cancer. The V and J genes are TRBV10-1 and TRBJ2-1, with 7 nucleotides matching TRBD1. The CDR3 loop is CASQGAYNEQFF. The CDR3 DNA reads TGCGCCAGCCAGGGGGCCTACAATGAGCAGTTCTTC.